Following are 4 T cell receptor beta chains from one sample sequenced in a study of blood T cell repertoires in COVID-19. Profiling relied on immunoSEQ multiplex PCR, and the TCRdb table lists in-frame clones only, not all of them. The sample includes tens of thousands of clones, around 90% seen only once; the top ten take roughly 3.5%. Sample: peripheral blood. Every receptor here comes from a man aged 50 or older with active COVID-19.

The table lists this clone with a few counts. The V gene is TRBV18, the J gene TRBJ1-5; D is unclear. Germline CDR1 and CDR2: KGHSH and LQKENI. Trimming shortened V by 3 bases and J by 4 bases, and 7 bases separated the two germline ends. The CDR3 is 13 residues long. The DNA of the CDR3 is TGTGCCAGCTCACCCGAGCGGAATCAGCCCCAGCATTTT. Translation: CASSPERNQPQHF.

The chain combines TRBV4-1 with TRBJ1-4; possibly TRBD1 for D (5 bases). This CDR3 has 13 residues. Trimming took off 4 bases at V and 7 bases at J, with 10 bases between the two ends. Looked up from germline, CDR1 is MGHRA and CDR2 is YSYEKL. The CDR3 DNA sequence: TGCGCCAGCAGCCCCGGGGGGGGTGAAAAACTGTTTTTT. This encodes CASSPGGGEKLFF.

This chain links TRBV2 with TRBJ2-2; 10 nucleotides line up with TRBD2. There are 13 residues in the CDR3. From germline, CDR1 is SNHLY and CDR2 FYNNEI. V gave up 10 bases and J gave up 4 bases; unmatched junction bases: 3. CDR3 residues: CATGLAVTGELFF. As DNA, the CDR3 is TGTGCCACAGGACTAGCGGTCACCGGGGAGCTGTTTTTT.

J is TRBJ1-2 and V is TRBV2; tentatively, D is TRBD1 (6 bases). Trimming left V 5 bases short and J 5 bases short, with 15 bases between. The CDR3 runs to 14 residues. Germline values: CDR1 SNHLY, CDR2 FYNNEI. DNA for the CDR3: TGTGCCAGCAGTCCGGCTGGGACACCGTATGGCTACACCTTC. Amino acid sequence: CASSPAGTPYGYTF.